This T cell receptor beta chain emerged from a study of cytomegalovirus exposure and HLA in healthy donors. Primers included in the PCR were 60 Vbeta and 13 Jbeta primers. Produced via immunoSEQ multiplex PCR; TCRdb's table is partial and in-frame only. Among about 70,000 clones listed, more than 80% were seen once. This clone was recorded once. There are 15 residues in the CDR3. V shed 6 bases and J shed 0 bases, with 12 bases lying between them. Germline assignment: CDR1 SGHTA and CDR2 FQGTGA. Sequences were obtained from PBMCs. The TCR originated in a woman in her 30s in good health and CMV-seronegative. The J gene is TRBJ2-1, the V gene TRBV7-3; tentatively, D is TRBD2 (6 bases). CDR3 in DNA: TGTGCCAGCAGTCCCACTAGCACCTCCTACAATGAGCAGTTCTTC. Protein sequence: CASSPTSTSYNEQFF.